This entry lists 4 T cell receptor beta chains sequenced from one sample in a study of cytomegalovirus exposure and HLA in healthy donors. The PCR had 60 Vbeta and 13 Jbeta primers. Method: immunoSEQ multiplex PCR; TCRdb's copy keeps in-frame clones and lacks some. The sample records 150,000 to 200,000 clones, less than 80% being singletons. Source material: PBMCs. All receptors come from a man aged 35-49 years in good health and CMV-seronegative.

The gene calls are TRBV7-9 and TRBJ2-5, with D unresolved. The J call may be wrong; the DNA end is better matched by TRBJ2-7. The CDR3 is 14 residues long. The germline CDR1 and CDR2 sequences are SEHNR and FQNEAQ (reference sequence). CDR3: CASSLDLKKYEQYF. CDR3 coding DNA: TGTGCCAGCAGCTTAGACCTCAAGAAATACGAGCAGTACTTC.

Only a few counts were recorded for this clone. The chain employs TRBV7-9 and TRBJ2-5; tentatively, D is TRBD2 (6 bases). The length of the CDR3 is 16 residues. Germline-derived CDR1 and CDR2 are SEHNR and FQNEAQ (reference sequence). The V and J ends lost 1 base and 1 base respectively, with 13 bases between them. CDR3 sequence (DNA): TGTGCCAGCAGCTTAGAAGGGGACTGGCTCCAAGAGACCCAGTACTTC. Translation gives CASSLEGDWLQETQYF. The variable domain in full, with the rest retrieved from reference TRBV7-9 and TRBJ2-5, is DTGVSQNPRHKITKRGQNVTFRCDPISEHNRLYWYRQTLGQGPEFLTYFQNEAQLEKSRLLSDRFSAERPKGSFSTLEIQRTEQGDSAMYLCASSLEGDWLQETQYFGPGTRLLVL.

A single count supports this clone. At the DNA level, this CDR3 is encoded by other sequences in the same sample as well. CDR3 sequence: CASSLWGGSEQYF. The CDR3 DNA follows: TGTGCCAGCAGTCTATGGGGGGGCTCCGAGCAGTACTTC. The genes are TRBV27 and TRBJ2-7; D possibly corresponds to TRBD2 (7 bases). In germline, CDR1 is MNHEY, CDR2 SMNVEV (reference sequence). CDR3 length equals 13 residues. Between the trimmed V and J ends, which lost 5 bases and 6 bases, there was a span of 14 bases.

The CDR3 DNA reads as TGTGCCAGCAGCCCTGGACAGCGCAGGGGGAGTGAAAAACTGTTTTTT. It yields the protein CASSPGQRRGSEKLFF. The chain combines TRBV5-8 with TRBJ1-4; 7 nucleotides line up with TRBD1. V lost 4 bases to trimming and J lost 7 bases; unmatched junction nucleotides: 13. The germline gives CDR1 SGHTS, CDR2 YDEGEE. The CDR3 loop spans 16 amino acids.